Listed below are T cell receptor beta chains from one sample, sequenced in a study of blood T cells in healthy people across ages. Via MiXCR, TCRdb re-called the 5' RACE reads, giving one row per CDR3 protein. The sample contains about 640,000 distinct CDR3 sequences, around 54% of which appear only once. Sequencing was performed on blood. These receptors all stem from a man between 60 and 75 years old in good health. CDR3s include the opening cysteine and the closing phenylalanine or tryptophan. D genes are given only for firm matches. Rows give clone size only sometimes, using once, few, many, or a class for an expanded clone.

size	V	D	J	CDR3	DNA
once	TRBV6-5	TRBD1	TRBJ1-2	CASSYQPPGQGNYGYTF	TGTGCCAGCAGTTACCAACCGCCGGGACAGGGGAACTATGGCTACACCTTC
NA	TRBV10-3	NA	TRBJ2-6	CAISESSGSGANVLTF	TGTGCCATCAGTGAGTCCTCCGGGTCTGGGGCCAACGTCCTGACTTTC
NA	TRBV10-1	NA	TRBJ2-5	CASSPGFKGTQYF	TGCGCCAGCAGTCCAGGGTTTAAGGGGACCCAGTACTTC
NA	TRBV3-1	TRBD2	TRBJ2-5	CASSLGGPGLGVETQYF	TGTGCCAGCAGCCTCGGCGGCCCGGGACTAGGGGTGGAGACCCAGTACTTC
NA	TRBV7-2	NA	TRBJ2-4	CASSLEPGENIQYF	TGTGCCAGCAGCTTAGAACCAGGTGAAAACATTCAGTACTTC
NA	TRBV10-3	NA	TRBJ1-5	CAISESPPGNQPQHF	TGTGCCATCAGTGAGTCACCGCCCGGGAATCAGCCCCAGCATTTT
once	TRBV7-2	NA	TRBJ1-4	CASSFGVSTNEKLFF	TGTGCCAGCAGCTTTGGAGTGTCAACTAATGAAAAACTGTTTTTT
NA	TRBV5-1	NA	TRBJ2-1	CASSSREMTYNEQFF	TGCGCCAGCAGCTCCAGGGAAATGACATACAATGAGCAGTTCTTC
many	TRBV5-1	NA	TRBJ2-5	CASSSGGAVQETQYF	TGCGCCAGCAGCTCGGGCGGGGCGGTTCAAGAGACCCAGTACTTC
NA	TRBV6-5	TRBD1	TRBJ2-2	CASSFTTGAEGGELFF	TGTGCCAGCAGTTTTACGACAGGGGCTGAGGGCGGGGAGCTGTTTTTT
few	TRBV2	TRBD1	TRBJ1-2	CASSESGTVNRYTF	TGTGCCAGCAGTGAAAGTGGGACAGTAAATCGCTACACCTTC
NA	TRBV20-1	NA	TRBJ1-2	CSARERGENNYGYTF	TGCAGTGCTAGAGAGAGGGGGGAGAATAACTATGGCTACACCTTC
once	TRBV10-3	NA	TRBJ2-3	CAISVTTSTDTQYF	TGTGCCATCAGCGTGACAACTAGCACAGATACGCAGTATTTT
NA	TRBV7-9	NA	TRBJ2-7	CASSQVPPSEQYF	TGTGCCAGCAGCCAGGTCCCGCCATCCGAGCAGTACTTC
NA	TRBV25-1	NA	TRBJ2-5	CASSEFGQETQYF	TGTGCCAGCAGTGAATTTGGCCAGGAGACCCAGTACTTC
few	TRBV13	NA	TRBJ2-2	CASSLVNRMNTGELFF	TGTGCCAGCAGCTTAGTTAACAGAATGAACACCGGGGAGCTGTTTTTT
once	TRBV29-1	NA	TRBJ1-2	CSVEFPEGYGYTF	TGCAGCGTTGAATTCCCGGAGGGCTATGGCTACACCTTC
NA	TRBV7-9	NA	TRBJ2-3	CASSLLGGGGQTDTQYF	TGTGCCAGCAGCTTATTAGGAGGGGGAGGGCAAACAGATACGCAGTATTTT
NA	TRBV14	NA	TRBJ2-3	CASSQDTRLGTDTQYF	TGTGCCAGCAGCCAAGATACGCGTCTAGGGACAGATACGCAGTATTTT